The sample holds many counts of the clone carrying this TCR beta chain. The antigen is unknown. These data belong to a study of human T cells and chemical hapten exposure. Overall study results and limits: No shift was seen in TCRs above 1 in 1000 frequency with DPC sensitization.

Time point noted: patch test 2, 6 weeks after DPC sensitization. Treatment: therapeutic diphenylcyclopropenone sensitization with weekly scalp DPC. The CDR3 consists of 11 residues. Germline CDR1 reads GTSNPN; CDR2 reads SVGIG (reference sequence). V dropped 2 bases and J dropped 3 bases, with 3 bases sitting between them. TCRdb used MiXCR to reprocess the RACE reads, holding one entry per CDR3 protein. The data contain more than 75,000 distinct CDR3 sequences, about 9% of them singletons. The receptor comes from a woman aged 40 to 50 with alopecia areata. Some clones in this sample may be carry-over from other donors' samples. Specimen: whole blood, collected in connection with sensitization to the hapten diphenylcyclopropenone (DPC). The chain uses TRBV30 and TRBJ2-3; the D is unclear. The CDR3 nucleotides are TGTGCCTGGAGTTTAACAGATACGCAGTATTTT. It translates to CAWSLTDTQYF. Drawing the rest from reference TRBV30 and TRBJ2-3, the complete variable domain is SQTIHQWPATLVQPVGSPLSLECTVEGTSNPNLYWYRQAAGRGLQLLFYSVGIGQISSEVPQNLSASRPQDRQFILSSKKLLLSDSGFYLCAWSLTDTQYFGPGTRLTVL.